What follows is one TCR beta chain and its context. Some clones are missing from TCRdb's copy, which holds only in-frame ones; the method was immunoSEQ multiplex PCR. The table shows 9,500 to 15,000 clones, with about four fifths occurring only once. J lost 4 bases, V lost 3 bases, and 3 bases had no gene match. The CDR3 is made up of 14 amino acids. The germline gives CDR1 SGHTA, CDR2 FQGNSA. The sample originates from a study of tumor-infiltrating lymphocytes in localized non-small cell lung cancer. The specimen sequenced was lung tumor tissue. The chain carries TRBV7-2 and TRBJ2-1; 7 bases are shared with TRBD2. This sequence originates from a human donor with non-small cell lung cancer. The CDR3 loop reads CASSFHGGYNEQFF. In nucleotides, the CDR3 is TGTGCCAGCAGCTTCCACGGGGGGTACAATGAGCAGTTCTTC.